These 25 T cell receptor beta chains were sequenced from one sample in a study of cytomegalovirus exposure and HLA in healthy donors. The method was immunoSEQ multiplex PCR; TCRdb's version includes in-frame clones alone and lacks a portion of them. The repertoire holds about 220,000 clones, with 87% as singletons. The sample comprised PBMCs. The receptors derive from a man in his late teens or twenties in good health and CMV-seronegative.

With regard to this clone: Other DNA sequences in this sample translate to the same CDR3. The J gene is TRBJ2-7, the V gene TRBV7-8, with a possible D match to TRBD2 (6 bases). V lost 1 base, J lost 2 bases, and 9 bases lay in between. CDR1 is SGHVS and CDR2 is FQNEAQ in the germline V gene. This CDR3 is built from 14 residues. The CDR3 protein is CASSLVGGTYEQYF. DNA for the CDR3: TGTGCCAGCAGCTTAGTTGGGGGGACCTACGAGCAGTACTTC.

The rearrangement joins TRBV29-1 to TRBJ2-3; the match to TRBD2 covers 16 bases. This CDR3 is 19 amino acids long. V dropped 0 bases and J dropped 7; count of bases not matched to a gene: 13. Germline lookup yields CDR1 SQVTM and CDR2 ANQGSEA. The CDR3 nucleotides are TGCAGCGTTGAAGATCGTTCCACTGGGACTAGCGGGGGGGAGTATACGCAGTATTTT. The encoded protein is CSVEDRSTGTSGGEYTQYF.

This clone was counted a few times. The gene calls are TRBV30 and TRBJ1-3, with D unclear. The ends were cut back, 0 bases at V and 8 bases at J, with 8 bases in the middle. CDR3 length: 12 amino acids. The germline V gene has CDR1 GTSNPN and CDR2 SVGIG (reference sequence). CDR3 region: CAWSVLGYTIYF. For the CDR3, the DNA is TGTGCCTGGAGTGTACTCGGGTACACCATATATTTT. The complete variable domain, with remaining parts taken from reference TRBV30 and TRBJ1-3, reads SQTIHQWPATLVQPVGSPLSLECTVEGTSNPNLYWYRQAAGRGLQLLFYSVGIGQISSEVPQNLSASRPQDRQFILSSKKLLLSDSGFYLCAWSVLGYTIYFGEGSWLTVV.

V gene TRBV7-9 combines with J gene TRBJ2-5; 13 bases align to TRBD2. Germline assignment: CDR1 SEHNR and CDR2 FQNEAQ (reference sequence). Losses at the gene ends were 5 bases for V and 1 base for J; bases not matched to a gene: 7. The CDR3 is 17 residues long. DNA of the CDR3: TGTGCCAGCAGCCTCCGACTAGCGGGGGGTTTCCAAGAGACCCAGTACTTC. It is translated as CASSLRLAGGFQETQYF.

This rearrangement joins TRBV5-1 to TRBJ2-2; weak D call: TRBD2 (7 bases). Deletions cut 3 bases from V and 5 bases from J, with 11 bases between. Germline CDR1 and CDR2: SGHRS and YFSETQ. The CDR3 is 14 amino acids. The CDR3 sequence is CASSWGGETGELFF. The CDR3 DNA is TGCGCCAGCAGCTGGGGGGGCGAAACCGGGGAGCTGTTTTTT.

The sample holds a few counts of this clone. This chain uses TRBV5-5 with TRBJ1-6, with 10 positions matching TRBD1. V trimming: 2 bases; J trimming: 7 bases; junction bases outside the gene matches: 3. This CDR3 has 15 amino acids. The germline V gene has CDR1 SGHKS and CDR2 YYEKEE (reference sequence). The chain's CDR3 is CASSFLGQGNSPLHF. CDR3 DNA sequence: TGTGCCAGCAGCTTTCTGGGACAGGGGAATTCACCCCTCCACTTT.

In DNA, the CDR3 is TGTGCCAGCAACGGTCGCTCCGCGGATTCACCCCTCCACTTT. Its translation is CASNGRSADSPLHF. This rearrangement joins TRBV6-1 to TRBJ1-6; D unclear. The V gene lost 7 bases and the J gene lost 8 bases, with 15 bases spanning the gap. The CDR3 runs to 14 residues. Germline V CDR1 and CDR2: MNHNS, SASEGT.

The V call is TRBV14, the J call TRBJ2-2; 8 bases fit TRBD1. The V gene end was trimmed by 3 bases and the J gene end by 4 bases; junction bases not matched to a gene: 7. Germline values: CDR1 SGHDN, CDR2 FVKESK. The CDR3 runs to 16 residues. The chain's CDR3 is CASSQRTGRGTGELFF. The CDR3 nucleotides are TGTGCCAGCAGCCAGAGGACAGGGCGAGGCACCGGGGAGCTGTTTTTT.

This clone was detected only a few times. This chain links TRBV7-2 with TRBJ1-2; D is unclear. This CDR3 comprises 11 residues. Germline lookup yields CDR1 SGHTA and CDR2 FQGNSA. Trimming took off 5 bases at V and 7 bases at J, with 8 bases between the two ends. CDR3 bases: TGTGCCAGCAGCGCATATAGTGGCTACACCTTC. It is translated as CASSAYSGYTF.

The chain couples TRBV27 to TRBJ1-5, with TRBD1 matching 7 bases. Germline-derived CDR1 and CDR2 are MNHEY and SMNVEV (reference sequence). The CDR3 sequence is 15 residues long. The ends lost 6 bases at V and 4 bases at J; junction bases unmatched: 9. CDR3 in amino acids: CASRKPYRGNQPQHF. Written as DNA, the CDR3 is TGTGCCAGCAGGAAACCTTACAGGGGAAATCAGCCCCAGCATTTT.

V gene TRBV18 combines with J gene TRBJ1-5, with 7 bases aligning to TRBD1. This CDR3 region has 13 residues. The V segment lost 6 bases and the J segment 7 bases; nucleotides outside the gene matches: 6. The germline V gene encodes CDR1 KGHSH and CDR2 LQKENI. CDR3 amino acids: CASSIQGRQPQHF. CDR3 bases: TGTGCCAGCTCCATACAGGGGCGCCAGCCCCAGCATTTT.

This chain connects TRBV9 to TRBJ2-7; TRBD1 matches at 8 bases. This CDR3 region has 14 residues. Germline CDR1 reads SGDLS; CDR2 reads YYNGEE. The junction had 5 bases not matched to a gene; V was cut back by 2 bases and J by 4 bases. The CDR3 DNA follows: TGTGCCAGCAGCGTCGGACAGGGCCCATACGAGCAGTACTTC. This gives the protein CASSVGQGPYEQYF.

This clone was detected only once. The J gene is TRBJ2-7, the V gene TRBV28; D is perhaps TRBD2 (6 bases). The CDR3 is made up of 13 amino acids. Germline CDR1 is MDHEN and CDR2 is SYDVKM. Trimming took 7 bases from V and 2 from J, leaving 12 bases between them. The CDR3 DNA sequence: TGTGCCAGCACGATCGGGGGTGCCTACGAGCAGTACTTC. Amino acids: CASTIGGAYEQYF.

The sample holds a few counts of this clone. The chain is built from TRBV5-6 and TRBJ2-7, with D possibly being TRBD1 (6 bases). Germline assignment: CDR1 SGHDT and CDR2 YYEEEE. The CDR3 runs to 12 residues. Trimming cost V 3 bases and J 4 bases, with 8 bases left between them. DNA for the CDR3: TGTGCCAGCAGCTCCAGGGGATACGAGCAGTACTTC. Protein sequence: CASSSRGYEQYF.

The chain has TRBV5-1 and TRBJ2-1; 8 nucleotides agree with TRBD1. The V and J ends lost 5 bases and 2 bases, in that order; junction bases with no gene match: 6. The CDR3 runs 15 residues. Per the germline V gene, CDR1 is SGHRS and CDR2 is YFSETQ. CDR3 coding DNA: TGCGCCAGCAGTGAACAGGGGGAGGCCTACAATGAGCAGTTCTTC. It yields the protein CASSEQGEAYNEQFF.

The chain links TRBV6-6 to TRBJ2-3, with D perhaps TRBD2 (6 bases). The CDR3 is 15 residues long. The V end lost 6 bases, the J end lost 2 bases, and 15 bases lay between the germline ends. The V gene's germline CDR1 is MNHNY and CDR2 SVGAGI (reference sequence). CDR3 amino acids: CASSPPGLYTDTQYF. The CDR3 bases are TGTGCCAGCAGCCCTCCGGGACTGTACACAGATACGCAGTATTTT.

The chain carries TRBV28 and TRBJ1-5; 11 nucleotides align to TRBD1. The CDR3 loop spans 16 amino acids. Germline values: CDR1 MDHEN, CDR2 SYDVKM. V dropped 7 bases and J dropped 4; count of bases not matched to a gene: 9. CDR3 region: CASKKGGQGGNQPQHF. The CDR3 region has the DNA TGTGCCAGCAAGAAAGGGGGACAGGGGGGAAATCAGCCCCAGCATTTT.

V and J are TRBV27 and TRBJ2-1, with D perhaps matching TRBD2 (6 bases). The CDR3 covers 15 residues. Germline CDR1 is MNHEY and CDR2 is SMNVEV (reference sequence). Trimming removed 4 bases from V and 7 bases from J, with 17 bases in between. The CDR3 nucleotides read TGTGCCAGCAGTTACGGGACTCTGGCTTGGAATGAGCAGTTCTTC. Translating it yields CASSYGTLAWNEQFF.

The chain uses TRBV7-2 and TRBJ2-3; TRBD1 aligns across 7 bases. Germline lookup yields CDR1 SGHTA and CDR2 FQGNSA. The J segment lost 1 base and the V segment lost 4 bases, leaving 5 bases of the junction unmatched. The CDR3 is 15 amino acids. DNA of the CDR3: TGTGCCAGCAGCTCACTAGGGGGCGGCACAGATACGCAGTATTTT. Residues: CASSSLGGGTDTQYF.

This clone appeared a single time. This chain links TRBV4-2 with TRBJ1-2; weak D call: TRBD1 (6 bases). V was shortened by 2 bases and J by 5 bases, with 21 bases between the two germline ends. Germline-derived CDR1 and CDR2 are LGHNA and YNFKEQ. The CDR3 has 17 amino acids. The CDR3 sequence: CASSQRAGAGGEYGYTF. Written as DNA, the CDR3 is TGTGCCAGCAGCCAACGGGCCGGGGCGGGGGGCGAATATGGCTACACCTTC.

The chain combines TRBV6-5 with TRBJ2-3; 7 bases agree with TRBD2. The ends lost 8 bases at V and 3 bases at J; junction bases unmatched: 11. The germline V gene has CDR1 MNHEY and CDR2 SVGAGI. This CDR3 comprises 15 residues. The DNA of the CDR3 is TGTGCCAGCGGACCACTAGCGACTACTACAGATACGCAGTATTTT. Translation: CASGPLATTTDTQYF.

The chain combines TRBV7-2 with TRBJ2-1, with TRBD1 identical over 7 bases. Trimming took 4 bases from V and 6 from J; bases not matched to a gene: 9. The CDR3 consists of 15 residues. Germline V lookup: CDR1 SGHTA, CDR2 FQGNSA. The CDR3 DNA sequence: TGTGCCAGCAGCTCCCCCGAGACAGGGATCAATGAGCAGTTCTTC. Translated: CASSSPETGINEQFF.

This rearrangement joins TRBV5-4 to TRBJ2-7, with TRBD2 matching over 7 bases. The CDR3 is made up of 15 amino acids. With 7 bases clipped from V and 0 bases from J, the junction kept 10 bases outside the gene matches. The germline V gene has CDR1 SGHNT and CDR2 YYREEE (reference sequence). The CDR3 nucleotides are TGTGCCAGCGCAGAGGGTAGCGGGTACTCCTACGAGCAGTACTTC. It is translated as CASAEGSGYSYEQYF.

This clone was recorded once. CDR3 in DNA: TGTGCCAGTAGGGGCCAGGGATTGGATACGCAGTATTTT. It translates to CASRGQGLDTQYF. This chain joins TRBV19 and TRBJ2-3; D might be TRBD1 (5 bases). Germline loops: CDR1 LNHDA, CDR2 SQIVND (reference sequence). The germline V and J ends were trimmed by 6 bases and 6 bases, with 13 bases remaining between them. This CDR3 comprises 13 residues. The full variable domain, rest sourced from reference TRBV19 and TRBJ2-3, is DGGITQSPKYLFRKEGQNVTLSCEQNLNHDAMYWYRQDPGQGLRLIYYSQIVNDFQKGDIAEGYSVSREKKESFPLTVTSAQKNPTAFYLCASRGQGLDTQYFGPGTRLTVL.

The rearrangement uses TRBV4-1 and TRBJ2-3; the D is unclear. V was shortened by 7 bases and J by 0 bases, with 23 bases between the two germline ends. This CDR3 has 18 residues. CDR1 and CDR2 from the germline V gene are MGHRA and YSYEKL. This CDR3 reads CASTPLGHRVSSTDTQYF. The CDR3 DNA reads TGCGCCAGCACCCCCCTGGGCCACCGAGTATCTAGCACAGATACGCAGTATTTT.